A single sample gave rise to the 10 T cell receptor beta chains below, sequenced in a study of T cells after yellow fever vaccination. Each CDR3 protein gets one entry after TCRdb re-called the 5' RACE reads with MiXCR. Counted here are 200,000 to 250,000 distinct CDR3 sequences, about 3% occurring once; the ten biggest clones make up approximately 3%. This specimen was CD4+ T cells sorted from PBMCs, taken 10 days after the yellow fever booster vaccination. The receptors stem from a man between 18 and 35 years old who received the YFV17D yellow fever vaccine.

In this sample, this clonotype turned up many times. The CDR3 spells CASSLGRDATFF. Written as DNA, the CDR3 is TGTGCCAGCAGCTTAGGCCGAGACGCAACTTTCTTT. The rearrangement joins TRBV13 to TRBJ1-1; the D is unclear. This CDR3 has 12 amino acids. CDR1 and CDR2 (germline): PRHDT, FYEKMQ (reference sequence). V was clipped by 0 bases and J by 12 bases, with 11 bases between them.

In this sample, this clonotype turned up a few times. The chain combines TRBV6-4 with TRBJ2-7; tentatively, D is TRBD1 (6 bases). This CDR3 comprises 14 residues. The germline gives CDR1 MRHNA, CDR2 SNTAGT. Between the trimmed V and J ends, which lost 5 bases and 2 bases, there was a span of 13 bases. The CDR3: CASSQQGPAYEQYF. CDR3 coding DNA: TGTGCCAGCAGTCAACAGGGTCCAGCCTACGAGCAGTACTTC.

The rearrangement uses TRBV29-1 and TRBJ1-1; possible D gene TRBD1, 5 bases. The CDR3 length is 11 residues. Trimming left V 6 bases short and J 3 bases short, with 8 bases between. Germline V CDR1 and CDR2: SQVTM, ANQGSEA. CDR3 coding DNA: TGCAGCGTGGTGGGGGACACTGAAGCTTTCTTT. Translation: CSVVGDTEAFF.

The chain uses TRBV7-8 and TRBJ2-2; 8 bases match TRBD2. CDR3 length equals 15 residues. CDR1 is SGHVS, CDR2 FQNEAQ, per germline. V gave up 4 bases and J gave up 7 bases; unmatched junction bases: 8. CDR3 sequence reads: CASSSRTSQVGELFF. The CDR3 DNA sequence: TGTGCCAGCAGCTCGCGGACTAGCCAGGTCGGGGAGCTGTTTTTT.

This clonotype was counted between two and nine times. This chain connects TRBV4-3 to TRBJ2-1, with 8 nucleotides matching TRBD1. Losses at the gene ends were 0 bases for V and 1 base for J; bases not matched to a gene: 2. From germline, CDR1 is LGHNA and CDR2 YSLEER. This CDR3 is built from 16 residues. The CDR3 sequence: CASSQDRQGSYNEQFF. The CDR3 DNA reads TGCGCCAGCAGCCAAGATAGACAGGGGTCCTACAATGAGCAGTTCTTC.

V gene TRBV7-6 combines with J gene TRBJ2-1, with D possibly matching TRBD2 (7 bases). The CDR3 is 13 residues long. Germline V gene data show CDR1 as SGHVS and CDR2 as FNYEAQ. V lost 7 bases to trimming and J lost 9 bases, with 16 bases between them. CDR3 nucleotides: TGTGCCAGCACCGACCCGGGGGGCGGTGAGCAGTTCTTC. Translated, it gives CASTDPGGGEQFF.

This clonotype was seen more than once but under ten times. The rearrangement links TRBV6-2 or TRBV6-3 to TRBJ1-1; tentative D call: TRBD1 (6 bases). Germline CDR1 MNHEY, CDR2 SVGEGT. Trimming shortened V by 0 bases and J by 3 bases, and 8 bases separated the two germline ends. This CDR3 spans 14 amino acids. CDR3 in DNA: TGTGCCAGCAGTTACTCGGGACAAGACACTGAAGCTTTCTTT. It is translated as CASSYSGQDTEAFF.

The sample holds many counts of this clonotype. The CDR3, as DNA: TGTGCCAGCAGCCCTCAACTAACTGCGGGAGATGAAGCTTTCTTT. Protein product: CASSPQLTAGDEAFF. The chain recombines TRBV7-2 with TRBJ1-1; no clear D. Germline CDR1 and CDR2: SGHTA and FQGNSA. The CDR3 spans 15 residues. Trimming pared 5 bases from V and 7 bases from J, leaving 20 bases between. Full variable domain (outside the CDR3, taken from reference TRBV7-2 and TRBJ1-1): GAGVSQSPSNKVTEKGKDVELRCDPISGHTALYWYRQSLGQGLEFLIYFQGNSAPDKSGLPSDRFSAERTGGSVSTLTIQRTQQEDSAVYLCASSPQLTAGDEAFFGQGTRLTVV.

This clonotype was observed a few times. The V and J genes are TRBV20-1 and TRBJ1-6, with TRBD1 matching over 7 bases. Trimming cost V 6 bases and J 4 bases; bases outside gene matches: 3. The CDR3 covers 13 residues. From germline, CDR1 is DFQATT and CDR2 SNEGSKA (reference sequence). CDR3: CSAAGQYNSPLHF. CDR3 nucleotides: TGCAGTGCAGCGGGACAGTATAATTCACCCCTCCACTTT.

This clonotype was seen at least ten times. The gene calls are TRBV12-3 or TRBV12-4 and TRBJ1-2; unclear D gene. The CDR3 loop spans 11 amino acids. V lost 2 bases to trimming and J lost 8 bases, with 6 bases between them. For the CDR3, the DNA is TGTGCCAGCAGTTTATTGGACGGCTACACCTTC. This sequence encodes CASSLLDGYTF.